What follows is one TCR beta chain and its context. Its target antigen remains unknown. The input lacks base qualities; no much larger clone sits a single base away. CDR1 SGHTA and CDR2 FQGNSA were looked up in the germline V gene. The CDR3 sequence holds 13 residues, the cysteine and phenylalanine included. CDR3 DNA only is kept here, 39 bases in frame from base 1. V and J are truncated by 1 base and 2 bases respectively, leaving an intervening sequence of 5 bases. RNA was extracted using the RNeasy kit, and 0.5 to 1 microgram was reverse transcribed with random hexamers. TCR beta CDR3 regions were amplified with the immunoSEQ multiplex PCR assay covering 54 Vbeta and 13 Jbeta segments. To correct PCR amplification bias, a synthetic template baseline was used for both primer optimization and computational correction. Concerning the study's data processing: Reads were assigned to V, D and J genes according to IMGT and analyzed in immunoSEQ Analyzer, with only productive sequences retained. Clonality was calculated as one minus the Shannon entropy normalized by log2 of the number of productive unique sequences. For each patient and control, public and private clones were evaluated among the 100 most prevalent clones. Susac-specific clones were defined as absent from healthy and MS cohorts, approximately 1,000 published viral clones and other ImmuneACCESS disease sequences. TCRdb reran the public reads through fastp at Q25 and MiXCR, keeping productive beta chains. A single entry per CDR3 protein holds the most common genes and DNA from its merged rows. These V and J calls originate from TCRdb's pipeline instead of the authors' own analysis. This sample holds about 130,000 distinct CDR3 sequences; about 95% were observed only once. Around 0.12% of the sample is taken by the ten largest.

The sample comes from a study of CD8 T cells in Susac syndrome (dated by TCRdb to the late 2010s). About the investigation overall: Repertoire sequencing was used to test whether CD8+ T cell activation and differentiation in Susac syndrome was antigen driven. Study-level results and caveats: The number of individuals in the TCR sequencing and HLA analysis was recognized as being relatively small.

High-throughput TCR beta sequencing profiled peripheral blood CD8+ and CD4+ T cells from healthy donors, Susac syndrome patients and multiple sclerosis patients. Healthy donors were included as age- and sex-matched controls. Bulk CD8+ and CD4+ T cells were purified by magnetic negative isolation, while CD8+ TEMRA cells were enriched using FACS. Blood was collected in EDTA tubes and processed within 24 hours, with PBMCs isolated through density gradient centrifugation. PBMCs intended for TCR sequencing were cryopreserved in liquid nitrogen and were subsequently thawed in a 37 degrees C water bath. Purity of sorted or isolated CD4+, CD8+ and CD8+ TEMRA cells was at least 90%.

The chain couples TRBV7-2 to TRBJ2-5; the D gene cannot be resolved reliably. The sample comprised CD4+ T cells from PBMCs. The clonotype was recovered from a human donor in good health. In nucleotides, the sequence is TGTGCCAGCAGCTTAGGAGAGCAAGAGACCCAGTACTTC. The encoded protein is CASSLGEQETQYF.